Below are 3 T cell receptor beta chains sequenced from a single sample in a study of blood T cell repertoires in COVID-19. Produced via immunoSEQ multiplex PCR; TCRdb's table is partial and in-frame only. The sample holds a few hundred thousand clones, more than 70% seen once. Input material: peripheral blood. These receptors were collected from a woman in her 30s with COVID-19, enrolled during active disease.

J is TRBJ1-2 and V is TRBV6-5, with 12 positions matching TRBD1. The CDR3 length is 15 residues. The V and J ends lost 6 bases and 4 bases, in that order; junction bases with no gene match: 6. Germline V gene data show CDR1 as MNHEY and CDR2 as SVGAGI. The CDR3 sequence is CASRPGTGGIYGYTF. CDR3 sequence (DNA): TGTGCCAGCAGACCGGGGACAGGGGGCATCTATGGCTACACCTTC.

The genes are TRBV7-9 and TRBJ1-2, with D possibly matching TRBD1 (6 bases). From germline, CDR1 is SEHNR and CDR2 FQNEAQ (reference sequence). V was trimmed by 0 bases and J by 4 bases, leaving 15 bases between them. This CDR3 has 16 amino acids. In nucleotides, the CDR3 is TGTGCCAGCAGCTTAGCGTCGGGTGGGGGCCTCTATGGCTACACCTTC. Amino acid sequence: CASSLASGGGLYGYTF.

The chain employs TRBV4-1 and TRBJ1-2; 7 bases map to TRBD1. V lost 4 bases, J lost 5 bases, and 4 bases stayed unmatched. CDR1 and CDR2 (germline): MGHRA, YSYEKL. There are 13 residues in the CDR3. CDR3 sequence reads: CASSPGTEYGYTF. CDR3 nucleotide sequence: TGCGCCAGCAGCCCGGGGACAGAGTATGGCTACACCTTC.